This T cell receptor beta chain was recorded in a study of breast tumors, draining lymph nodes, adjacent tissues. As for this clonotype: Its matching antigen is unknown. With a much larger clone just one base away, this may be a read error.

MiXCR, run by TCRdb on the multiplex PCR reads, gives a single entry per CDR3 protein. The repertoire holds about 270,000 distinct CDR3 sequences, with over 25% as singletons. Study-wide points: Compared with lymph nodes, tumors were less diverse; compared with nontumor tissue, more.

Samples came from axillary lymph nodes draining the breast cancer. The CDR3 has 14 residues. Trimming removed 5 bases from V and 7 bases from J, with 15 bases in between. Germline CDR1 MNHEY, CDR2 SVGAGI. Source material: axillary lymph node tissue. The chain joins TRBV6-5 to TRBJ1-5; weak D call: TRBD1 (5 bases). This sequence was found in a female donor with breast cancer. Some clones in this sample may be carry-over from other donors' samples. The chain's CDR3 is CASSHVGVGQPQHF. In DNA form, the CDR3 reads TGTGCCAGCAGTCACGTGGGGGTCGGACAGCCCCAGCATTTT.